A single sample gave rise to the 27 T cell receptor beta chains below, sequenced in a study of blood T cell repertoires in COVID-19. Libraries were prepared by immunoSEQ multiplex PCR; TCRdb keeps only in-frame clonotypes and omits some of them. The table lists 150,000 to 200,000 clones, 70% to 90% of them singletons. What was sequenced was peripheral blood. These receptors all come from a man aged 65 to 85 with active or convalescent COVID-19.

The CDR3 loop reads CASSSGTGWNSPLHF. CDR3 bases: TGTGCCAGCAGCTCCGGGACAGGGTGGAATTCACCCCTCCACTTT. V and J are TRBV7-2 and TRBJ1-6; TRBD1 aligns across 9 bases. CDR3 size: 15 residues. After removal of 4 bases from V and 7 bases from J, the junction contained 5 bases not matched to a gene. The germline CDR1 and CDR2 sequences are SGHTA and FQGNSA.

The rearrangement uses TRBV2 and TRBJ1-6; TRBD1 might be the D (5 bases). CDR3 size: 16 residues. CDR1 SNHLY and CDR2 FYNNEI come from the germline V gene. With 6 bases removed from V and 0 bases from J, the gap between germline ends came to 12 bases. This CDR3 is CASRGGTSSYNSPLHF. CDR3 nucleotides: TGTGCCAGCAGGGGGGGGACTAGCTCCTATAATTCACCCCTCCACTTT.

The V gene is TRBV5-6, the J gene TRBJ1-3, with 8 bases lining up with TRBD1. This CDR3 has 15 amino acids. V was clipped by 2 bases and J by 3 bases; unmatched bases: 4. Looked up from germline, CDR1 is SGHDT and CDR2 is YYEEEE. CDR3 sequence: CASSFDRGYGNTIYF. DNA for the CDR3: TGTGCCAGCAGCTTTGACAGGGGCTATGGAAACACCATATATTTT.

The chain links TRBV19 to TRBJ2-5; D is unresolved. V gave up 0 bases and J gave up 2 bases, with 10 bases separating them. CDR3 length: 15 residues. The germline CDR1 and CDR2 sequences are LNHDA and SQIVND (reference sequence). CDR3 loop: CASSIDPWRQETQYF. The CDR3 bases are TGTGCCAGTAGTATAGATCCCTGGCGGCAAGAGACCCAGTACTTC.

This clone was observed a few times. This chain joins TRBV4-3 and TRBJ1-6; D gene unclear. CDR1 and CDR2 (germline): LGHNA, YSLEER. This CDR3 comprises 13 residues. Between the trimmed V and J ends, which lost 0 bases and 10 bases, there was a span of 7 bases. This chain's CDR3 is CASSQDLRSPLHF. CDR3 nucleotide sequence: TGCGCCAGCAGCCAAGATCTGAGGTCACCCCTCCACTTT.

The chain employs TRBV5-5 and TRBJ2-5, with D possibly matching TRBD1 (5 bases). This CDR3 comprises 15 residues. Germline CDR1 SGHKS, CDR2 YYEKEE (reference sequence). Trimming left V 1 base short and J 2 bases short, with 12 bases between. The CDR3 loop is CASSLTGSPQETQYF. CDR3 coding DNA: TGTGCCAGCAGCTTGACAGGTTCTCCTCAAGAGACCCAGTACTTC.

The rearrangement joins TRBV5-1 to TRBJ2-3; TRBD1 is a possible D gene (6 bases). V was trimmed by 4 bases and J by 5 bases, leaving 17 bases between them. Germline V gives CDR1 SGHRS, CDR2 YFSETQ. The CDR3 extends over 15 amino acids. The CDR3 nucleotides read TGCGCCAGCAGCCCCACAGGGCAGGGTAAAGATACGCAGTATTTT. This translates into CASSPTGQGKDTQYF.

J is TRBJ1-4 and V is TRBV4-3; D is unclear. This CDR3 spans 15 amino acids. V gave up 1 base and J gave up 8 bases, with 14 bases separating them. Germline V gene lookup returns CDR1 LGHNA and CDR2 YSLEER. CDR3 loop: CASSQVPSSVEKLFF. CDR3 DNA sequence: TGCGCCAGCAGCCAAGTTCCCAGTTCAGTGGAAAAACTGTTTTTT.

The chain recombines TRBV9 with TRBJ1-2, with D perhaps TRBD1 (5 bases). V lost 4 bases and J 0 bases, leaving 13 bases between the germline ends. Germline CDR1 reads SGDLS; CDR2 reads YYNGEE. This CDR3 spans 15 amino acids. The DNA for the CDR3 is TGTGCCAGCAGCATCGGACATTTCTCTAACTATGGCTACACCTTC. Its translation: CASSIGHFSNYGYTF.

The chain combines TRBV6-4 with TRBJ2-1, with TRBD1 matching 9 bases. CDR3 length: 15 residues. The J segment lost 8 bases and the V segment lost 6 bases, leaving 11 bases of the junction unmatched. In germline, CDR1 is MRHNA, CDR2 SNTAGT. The CDR3 region has the DNA TGTGCCAGCAGCCCGGGGGACAGGGCTCTTTATGAGCAGTTCTTC. Its protein is CASSPGDRALYEQFF.

The chain combines TRBV10-3 with TRBJ2-7, with a tentative D call TRBD1 (6 bases). Germline CDR1 is ENHRY and CDR2 is SYGVKD. Trimming left V 0 bases short and J 7 bases short, with 16 bases between. This CDR3 region has 15 residues. CDR3 sequence reads: CAISESGDNYEEQYF. Here the CDR3 DNA reads TGTGCCATCAGTGAGTCCGGGGACAACTACGAAGAGCAGTACTTC.

The chain couples TRBV7-2 to TRBJ2-3; possible D gene TRBD2, 6 bases. CDR1 SGHTA and CDR2 FQGNSA come from the germline V gene. V gave up 1 base and J gave up 3 bases, with 14 bases separating them. The CDR3 loop spans 16 amino acids. The DNA of the CDR3 is TGTGCCAGCAGCTTAGGGGCTGGAGGGAAGACAGATACGCAGTATTTT. Encoded protein: CASSLGAGGKTDTQYF.

The count of this clone is one. This chain connects TRBV28 to TRBJ1-5; 7 bases fit TRBD1. This CDR3 spans 16 amino acids. In germline, CDR1 is MDHEN, CDR2 SYDVKM. J gave up 1 base and V 1 base, and 4 bases lay outside the gene matches. In DNA, the CDR3 is TGTGCCAGCAGTTTATTTCCAGGGGGGAGCAATCAGCCCCAGCATTTT. This codes for CASSLFPGGSNQPQHF.

This clone was found once. This chain uses TRBV4-3 with TRBJ1-4; D gene ambiguous. There are 16 residues in the CDR3. With 0 bases removed from V and 8 bases from J, the gap between germline ends came to 16 bases. Germline V gene data show CDR1 as LGHNA and CDR2 as YSLEER. CDR3 region: CASSQDRRHGGEKLFF. The CDR3 bases are TGCGCCAGCAGCCAAGATCGTAGGCACGGCGGCGAAAAACTGTTTTTT.

This clone came up a few times. The chain has TRBV5-6 and TRBJ2-3; 9 bases are a match to TRBD1. Germline lookup yields CDR1 SGHDT and CDR2 YYEEEE. V was pared by 3 bases and J by 4 bases, with 9 bases of the junction left unmatched. The CDR3 spans 16 residues. The CDR3 bases are TGTGCCAGCAGCTCGACAGGGGGTAAGGTGGCAGATACGCAGTATTTT. It specifies CASSSTGGKVADTQYF.

V gene TRBV6-6 combines with J gene TRBJ1-6, with D unresolved. Between the trimmed V and J ends, which lost 4 bases and 4 bases, there was a span of 8 bases. There are 14 residues in the CDR3. Germline loops: CDR1 MNHNY, CDR2 SVGAGI (reference sequence). The CDR3 spells CASSLQIYNSPLHF. CDR3 coding DNA: TGTGCCAGCAGTTTACAGATTTATAATTCACCCCTCCACTTT.

This clone was detected only a few times. The chain couples TRBV11-2 to TRBJ2-3, with 10 positions matching TRBD2. Germline V gene data show CDR1 as SGHAT and CDR2 as FQNNGV. The length of the CDR3 is 14 residues. J lost 4 bases, V lost 7 bases, and 5 bases had no gene match. The CDR3 region is CASTGLAEPDTQYF. In nucleotides, the CDR3 is TGTGCCAGCACCGGACTAGCGGAACCAGATACGCAGTATTTT.

The gene calls are TRBV27 and TRBJ1-5; tentatively, D is TRBD1 (6 bases). Germline CDR1 is MNHEY and CDR2 is SMNVEV (reference sequence). The ends were cut back, 4 bases at V and 3 bases at J, with 10 bases in the middle. The CDR3 spans 14 residues. This chain's CDR3 is CASSSTGPNQPQHF. For the CDR3, the DNA is TGTGCCAGCAGTTCTACAGGGCCCAATCAGCCCCAGCATTTT.

The V and J genes are TRBV10-3 and TRBJ2-6; 7 bases line up with TRBD1. Germline CDR1 is ENHRY and CDR2 is SYGVKD. V dropped 6 bases and J dropped 0; count of bases not matched to a gene: 8. The CDR3 consists of 17 residues. CDR3 region: CAIRWGQLSSGANVLTF. CDR3 DNA: TGTGCCATCAGGTGGGGACAGCTCTCCTCTGGGGCCAACGTCCTGACTTTC.

This chain joins TRBV29-1 and TRBJ1-2; D is possibly TRBD1 (5 bases). The V and J ends lost 4 bases and 4 bases respectively, with 10 bases between them. Germline values: CDR1 SQVTM, CDR2 ANQGSEA. This CDR3 spans 12 amino acids. This CDR3 is CSVGLGLYGYTF. The CDR3 region has the DNA TGCAGCGTTGGGCTGGGGCTCTATGGCTACACCTTC. Drawing the rest from reference TRBV29-1 and TRBJ1-2, the complete variable domain is SAVISQKPSRDICQRGTSLTIQCQVDSQVTMMFWYRQQPGQSLTLIATANQGSEATYESGFVIDKFPISRPNLTFSTLTVSNMSPEDSSIYLCSVGLGLYGYTFGSGTRLTVV.

This clone was detected once. J is TRBJ2-7 and V is TRBV25-1, with D perhaps matching TRBD1 (6 bases). Trimming removed 9 bases from V and 6 bases from J, with 21 bases in between. This CDR3 contains 14 residues. Germline CDR1 and CDR2: MGHDK and SYGVNS. The CDR3 DNA is TGTGCCAGAAGTCTATCAGGGGATGCGCGCGAGCAGTACTTC. Its protein product is CARSLSGDAREQYF.

V is TRBV11-2 and J is TRBJ2-3, with 12 bases matching TRBD2. The CDR3 is made up of 18 amino acids. The V gene's germline CDR1 is SGHAT and CDR2 FQNNGV. V gave up 1 base and J gave up 2 bases; unmatched junction bases: 7. CDR3: CASSLVGLAGGYTDTQYF. CDR3 DNA sequence: TGTGCCAGCAGCTTAGTTGGCCTAGCGGGGGGGTACACAGATACGCAGTATTTT.

V is TRBV10-3 and J is TRBJ1-1, with 8 nucleotides matching TRBD1. CDR1 is ENHRY, CDR2 SYGVKD, per germline. CDR3 length: 17 residues. V dropped 1 base and J dropped 1; count of bases not matched to a gene: 8. The CDR3 is CAISEFVGTGGNTEAFF. Here the CDR3 DNA reads TGTGCCATCAGTGAGTTTGTAGGGACAGGCGGGAACACTGAAGCTTTCTTT.

The chain carries TRBV19 and TRBJ2-5; 10 nucleotides agree with TRBD1. Germline-derived CDR1 and CDR2 are LNHDA and SQIVND (reference sequence). The CDR3 has 13 amino acids. Unmatched junction bases numbered 2, after V lost 5 bases and J lost 5 bases. This CDR3 is CASSGTGDETQYF. The CDR3, as DNA: TGTGCCAGTAGTGGGACAGGGGATGAGACCCAGTACTTC.

The rearrangement uses TRBV18 and TRBJ1-1; TRBD1 agrees at 7 bases. Trimming removed 5 bases from V and 6 bases from J; junction bases left unmatched: 9. The CDR3 extends over 14 amino acids. Germline CDR1 reads KGHSH; CDR2 reads LQKENI. The CDR3 sequence is CASSGSTGISEAFF. The CDR3, as DNA: TGTGCCAGCTCAGGTTCGACAGGGATCTCTGAAGCTTTCTTT.

V is TRBV24-1 and J is TRBJ2-2; possible D gene TRBD1, 6 bases. Trimming removed 4 bases from V and 6 bases from J, with 14 bases in between. The CDR3 is made up of 15 amino acids. Germline V gives CDR1 KGHDR, CDR2 SFDVKD. The CDR3 region has the DNA TGTGCCACCAGTGACGCTACAGGGATGGCCGGGGAGCTGTTTTTT. It encodes CATSDATGMAGELFF.

This clone was counted a single time. The genes are TRBV6-2 or TRBV6-3 and TRBJ1-1, with no clear D. Looked up from germline, CDR1 is MNHEY and CDR2 is SVGEGT. Between the trimmed V and J ends, which lost 2 bases and 5 bases, there was a span of 18 bases. The CDR3 is 16 residues long. DNA for the CDR3: TGTGCCAGCAGTTACCCCAGAGGAGACGGGAGTACTGAAGCTTTCTTT. This sequence encodes CASSYPRGDGSTEAFF.